This TCR beta chain stems from a study of T-cell reconstitution after alpha-beta-depleted transplantation in children. Study observations and caveats: T-cell numbers and diversity, one year after transplant, stemmed largely from T cells that were newly produced. Diversity of TCRbeta at day 60 was high in some patients, arising from surviving recipient T cells and thymic progenitors. The study reportedly traced alpha-beta T cells about two months after transplant to several hundred expanded graft clones.

This clonotype was counted ten times or more. Its specificity is unknown. A library of TCRbeta sequences, prepared with unique molecular identifiers, was generated. TCRdb fed the PCR reads into MiXCR, producing one record per CDR3 protein. This sample yields roughly 240,000 distinct CDR3 sequences, of which approximately 8% are seen a single time; 6.3% belongs to the top ten. CDR3 length: 13 residues. With 2 bases removed from V and 6 bases from J, the gap between germline ends came to 12 bases. Per the germline V gene, CDR1 is SGHRS and CDR2 is YFSETQ. The V gene is TRBV5-1, the J gene TRBJ2-7; D is possibly TRBD2 (7 bases). The source of this sequence is a male patient aged 10 to 17 who had a stem cell transplant for acute lymphoblastic leukemia, so the T cells may come from the graft donor. The sequences come from PBMCs, mostly from graft donor cells, collected 180 days after TCRalphabeta/CD19-depleted stem cell transplant. In DNA form, the CDR3 reads TGCGCCAGCAGCTTTCCGGGGGGCTCCGAGCAGTACTTC. Its translation: CASSFPGGSEQYF.